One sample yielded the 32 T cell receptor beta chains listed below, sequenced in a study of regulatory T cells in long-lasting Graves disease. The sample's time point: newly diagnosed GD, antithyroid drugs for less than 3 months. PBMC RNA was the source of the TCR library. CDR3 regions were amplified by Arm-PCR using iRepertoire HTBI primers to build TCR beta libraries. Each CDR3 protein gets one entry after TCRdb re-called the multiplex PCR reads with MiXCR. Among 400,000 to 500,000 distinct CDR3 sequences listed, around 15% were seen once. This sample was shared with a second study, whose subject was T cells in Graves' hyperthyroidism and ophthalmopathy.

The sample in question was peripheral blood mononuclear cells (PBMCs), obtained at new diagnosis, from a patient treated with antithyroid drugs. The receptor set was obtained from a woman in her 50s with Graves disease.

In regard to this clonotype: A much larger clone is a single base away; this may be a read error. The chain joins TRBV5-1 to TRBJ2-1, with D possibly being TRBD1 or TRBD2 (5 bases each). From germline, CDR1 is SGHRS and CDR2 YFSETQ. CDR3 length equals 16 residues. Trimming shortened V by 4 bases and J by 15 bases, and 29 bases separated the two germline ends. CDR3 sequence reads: CASSEQPGRPQGTLFF. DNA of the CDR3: TGCGCCAGCAGCGAACAACCGGGACGGCCACAAGGCACACTGTTCTTC. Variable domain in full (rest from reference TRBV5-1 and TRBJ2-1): KAGVTQTPRYLIKTRGQQVTLSCSPISGHRSVSWYQQTPGQGLQFLFEYFSETQRNKGNFPGRFSGRQFSNSRSEMNVSTLELGDSALYLCASSEQPGRPQGTLFFGPGTRLTVL.

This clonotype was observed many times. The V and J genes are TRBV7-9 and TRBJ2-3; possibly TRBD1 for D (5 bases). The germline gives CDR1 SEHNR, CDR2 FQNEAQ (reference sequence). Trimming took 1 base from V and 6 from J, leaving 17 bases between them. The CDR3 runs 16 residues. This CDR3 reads CASSLVLREQYDTQYF. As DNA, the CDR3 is TGTGCCAGCAGCTTAGTCCTCAGGGAACAGTACGATACGCAGTATTTT.

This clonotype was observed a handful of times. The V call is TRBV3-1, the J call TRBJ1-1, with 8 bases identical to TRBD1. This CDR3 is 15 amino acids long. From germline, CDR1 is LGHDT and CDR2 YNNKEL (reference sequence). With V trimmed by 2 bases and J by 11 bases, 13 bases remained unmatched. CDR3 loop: CASSQHGPGTGSAFF. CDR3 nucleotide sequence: TGTGCCAGCAGCCAACATGGTCCCGGGACAGGTTCTGCTTTCTTT.

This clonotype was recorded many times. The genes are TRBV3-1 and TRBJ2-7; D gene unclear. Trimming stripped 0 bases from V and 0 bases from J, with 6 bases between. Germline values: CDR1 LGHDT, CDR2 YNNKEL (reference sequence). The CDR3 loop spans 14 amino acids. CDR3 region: CASSQDLSSYEQYF. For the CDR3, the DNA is TGTGCCAGCAGCCAAGATCTCAGCTCCTACGAGCAGTACTTC.

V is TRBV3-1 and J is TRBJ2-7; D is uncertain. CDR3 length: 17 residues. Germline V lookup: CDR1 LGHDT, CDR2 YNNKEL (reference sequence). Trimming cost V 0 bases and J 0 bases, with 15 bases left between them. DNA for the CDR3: TGTGCCAGCAGCCAAGATTTAGGTAGGGCAGGCTCCTACGAGCAGTACTTC. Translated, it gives CASSQDLGRAGSYEQYF.

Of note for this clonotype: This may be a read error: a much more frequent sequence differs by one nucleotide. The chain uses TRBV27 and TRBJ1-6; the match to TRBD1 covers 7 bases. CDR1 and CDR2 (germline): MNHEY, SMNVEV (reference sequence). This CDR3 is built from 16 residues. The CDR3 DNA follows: TGTGCCAGCAGTACTCACAGGGGCCCTCGGAATTTACCCCTCCACTTT. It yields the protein CASSTHRGPRNLPLHF.

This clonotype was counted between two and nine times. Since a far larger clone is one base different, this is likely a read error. CDR3 nucleotides: TGTGCCAGCAGTAATAACACCGGGGAGCTGTTTTTT. This gives the protein CASSNNTGELFF. V gene TRBV6-4 combines with J gene TRBJ2-2, with D uncertain. This CDR3 has 12 amino acids. The germline V and J ends were trimmed by 5 bases and 2 bases, with 3 bases remaining between them. Germline values: CDR1 MRHNA, CDR2 SNTAGT.

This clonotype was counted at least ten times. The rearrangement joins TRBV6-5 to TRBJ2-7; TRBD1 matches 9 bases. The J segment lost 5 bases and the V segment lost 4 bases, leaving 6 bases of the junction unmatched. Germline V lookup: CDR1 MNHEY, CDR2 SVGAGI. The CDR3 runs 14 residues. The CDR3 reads CASSLQGARHEQYF. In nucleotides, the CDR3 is TGTGCCAGCAGTTTACAGGGGGCGCGCCACGAGCAGTACTTC.

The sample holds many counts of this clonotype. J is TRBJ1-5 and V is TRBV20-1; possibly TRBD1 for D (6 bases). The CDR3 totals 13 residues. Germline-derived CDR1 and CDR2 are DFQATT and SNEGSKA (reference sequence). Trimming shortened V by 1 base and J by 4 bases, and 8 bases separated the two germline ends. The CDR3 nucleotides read TGCAGTGCTAGAGGGCAGGGGAATCAGCCCCAGCATTTT. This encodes CSARGQGNQPQHF.

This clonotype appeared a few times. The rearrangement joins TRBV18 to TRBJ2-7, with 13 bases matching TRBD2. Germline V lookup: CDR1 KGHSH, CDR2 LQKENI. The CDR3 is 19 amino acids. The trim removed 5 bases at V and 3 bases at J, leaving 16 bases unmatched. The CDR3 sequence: CASSSTSGRANARVYEQYF. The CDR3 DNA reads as TGTGCCAGCTCATCTACTAGCGGGAGGGCCAACGCCCGGGTCTACGAGCAGTACTTC.

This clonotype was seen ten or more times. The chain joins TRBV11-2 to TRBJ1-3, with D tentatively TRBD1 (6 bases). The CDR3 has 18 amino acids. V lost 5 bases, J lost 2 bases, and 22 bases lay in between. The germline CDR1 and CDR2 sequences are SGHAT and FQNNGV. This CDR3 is CASSPISRPTGTGNTIYF. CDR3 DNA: TGTGCCAGCAGCCCCATATCTCGCCCCACAGGGACTGGAAACACCATATATTTT.

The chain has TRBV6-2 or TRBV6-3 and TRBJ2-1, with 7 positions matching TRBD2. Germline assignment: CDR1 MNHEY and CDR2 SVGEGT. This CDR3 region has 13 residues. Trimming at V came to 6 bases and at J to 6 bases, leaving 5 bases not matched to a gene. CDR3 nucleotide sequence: TGTGCCAGCAGGAGGACTAGTATCAATGAGCAGTTCTTC. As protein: CASRRTSINEQFF.

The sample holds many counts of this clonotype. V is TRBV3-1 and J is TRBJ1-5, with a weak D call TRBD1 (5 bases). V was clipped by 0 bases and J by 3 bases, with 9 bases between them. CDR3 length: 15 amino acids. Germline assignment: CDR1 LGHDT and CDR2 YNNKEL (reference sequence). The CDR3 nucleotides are TGTGCCAGCAGCCAAGATTGGGGGACCAATCAGCCCCAGCATTTT. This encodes CASSQDWGTNQPQHF. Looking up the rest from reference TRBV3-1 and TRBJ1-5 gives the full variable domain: DTAVSQTPKYLVTQMGNDKSIKCEQNLGHDTMYWYKQDSKKFLKIMFSYNNKELIINETVPNRFSPKSPDKAHLNLHINSLELGDSAVYFCASSQDWGTNQPQHFGDGTRLSIL.

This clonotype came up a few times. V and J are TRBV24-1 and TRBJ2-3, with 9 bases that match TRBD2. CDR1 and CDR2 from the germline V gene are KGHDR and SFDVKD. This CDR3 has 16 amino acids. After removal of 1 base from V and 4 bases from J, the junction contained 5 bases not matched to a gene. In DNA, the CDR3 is TGTGCCACCAGTGATTTACGGCGGGAGGGGGCAGATACGCAGTATTTT. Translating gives CATSDLRREGADTQYF.

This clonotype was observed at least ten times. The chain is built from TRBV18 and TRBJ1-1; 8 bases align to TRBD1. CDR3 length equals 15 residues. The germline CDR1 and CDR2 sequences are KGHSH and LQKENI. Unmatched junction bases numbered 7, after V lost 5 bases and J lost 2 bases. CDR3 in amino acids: CASSAGGRFNTEAFF. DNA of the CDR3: TGTGCCAGCTCAGCAGGGGGCCGGTTTAACACTGAAGCTTTCTTT.

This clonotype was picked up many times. CDR3 amino acids: CASSARTGPDEQYF. DNA for the CDR3: TGTGCCAGCAGTGCGAGGACAGGACCTGACGAGCAGTACTTC. This rearrangement joins TRBV6-1 to TRBJ2-7, with 7 bases aligning to TRBD1. Losses at the gene ends were 4 bases for V and 5 bases for J; bases not matched to a gene: 8. CDR1 MNHNS and CDR2 SASEGT come from the germline V gene. This CDR3 region has 14 residues.

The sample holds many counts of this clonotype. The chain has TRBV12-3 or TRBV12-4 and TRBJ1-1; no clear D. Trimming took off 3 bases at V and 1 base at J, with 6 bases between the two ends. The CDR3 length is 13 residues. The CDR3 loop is CASSFYGNTEAFF. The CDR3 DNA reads TGTGCCAGCAGTTTTTACGGGAACACTGAAGCTTTCTTT.

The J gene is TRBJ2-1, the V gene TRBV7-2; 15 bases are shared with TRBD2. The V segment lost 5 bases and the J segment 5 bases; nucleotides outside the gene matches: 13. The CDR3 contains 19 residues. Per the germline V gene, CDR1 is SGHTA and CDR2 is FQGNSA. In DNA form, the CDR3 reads TGTGCCAGCAGCCATTTTGGACTAGCGGGAGGGCCGCTTAACAATGAGCAGTTCTTC. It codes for CASSHFGLAGGPLNNEQFF.

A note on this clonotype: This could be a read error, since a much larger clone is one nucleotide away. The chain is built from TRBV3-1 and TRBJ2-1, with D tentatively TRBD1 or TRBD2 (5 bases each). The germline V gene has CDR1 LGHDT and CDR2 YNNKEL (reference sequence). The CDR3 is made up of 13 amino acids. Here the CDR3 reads CAGSQQQGVEQFF. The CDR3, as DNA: TGTGCCGGCAGCCAGCAGCAGGGAGTTGAGCAGTTCTTC.

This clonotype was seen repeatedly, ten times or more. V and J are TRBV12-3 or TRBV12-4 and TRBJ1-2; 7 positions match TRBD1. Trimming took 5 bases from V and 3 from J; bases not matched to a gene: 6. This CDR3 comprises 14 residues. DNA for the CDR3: TGTGCCAGCAGTCCATCGACAGGGTACTATGGCTACACCTTC. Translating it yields CASSPSTGYYGYTF.

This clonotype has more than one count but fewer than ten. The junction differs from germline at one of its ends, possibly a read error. The CDR3 region is CASSHQPGLAGEGSTYTQYF. CDR3 DNA: TGTGCCAGCAGCCACCAACCGGGACTAGCGGGAGAGGGGAGCACATATACGCAGTATTTT. The chain uses TRBV2 and TRBJ2-3, with TRBD2 matching over 14 bases. In germline, CDR1 is SNHLY, CDR2 FYNNEI. The CDR3 is 20 residues long. The whole variable domain, remainder taken from reference TRBV2 and TRBJ2-3, is EPEVTQTPSHQVTQMGQEVILRCVPISNHLYFYWYRQILGQKVEFLVSFYNNEISEKSEIFDDQFSVERPDGSNFTLKIRSTKLEDSAMYFCASSHQPGLAGEGSTYTQYFGPGTRLTVL.

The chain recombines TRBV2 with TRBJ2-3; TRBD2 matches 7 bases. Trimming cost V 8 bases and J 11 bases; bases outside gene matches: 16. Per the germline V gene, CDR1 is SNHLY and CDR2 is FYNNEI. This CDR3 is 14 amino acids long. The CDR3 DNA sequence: TGTGCCAGCGAAGTGGGGAGGGCCTACGGCATGCAGTATTTT. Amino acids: CASEVGRAYGMQYF.

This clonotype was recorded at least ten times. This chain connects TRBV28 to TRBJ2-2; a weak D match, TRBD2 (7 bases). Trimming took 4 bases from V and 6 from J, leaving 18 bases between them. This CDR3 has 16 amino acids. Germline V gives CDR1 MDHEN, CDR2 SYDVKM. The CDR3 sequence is CASSSGGQGIPGELFF. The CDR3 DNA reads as TGTGCCAGCAGTTCCGGGGGGCAGGGGATTCCCGGGGAGCTGTTTTTT.

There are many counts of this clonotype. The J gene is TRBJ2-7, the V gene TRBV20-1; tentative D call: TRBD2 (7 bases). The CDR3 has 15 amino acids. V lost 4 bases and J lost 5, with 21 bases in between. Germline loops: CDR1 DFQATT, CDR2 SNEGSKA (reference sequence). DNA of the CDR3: TGCAGTGCTAAGGGGGGGACGGGAGGAATGGACGAGCAGTACTTC. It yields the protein CSAKGGTGGMDEQYF.

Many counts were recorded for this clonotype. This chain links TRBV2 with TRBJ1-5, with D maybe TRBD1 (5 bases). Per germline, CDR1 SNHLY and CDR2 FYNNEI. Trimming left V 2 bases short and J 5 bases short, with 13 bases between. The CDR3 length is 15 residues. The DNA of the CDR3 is TGTGCCAGCAGTGAACAGGTTCCACAGGATCAGCCCCAGCATTTT. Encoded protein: CASSEQVPQDQPQHF.

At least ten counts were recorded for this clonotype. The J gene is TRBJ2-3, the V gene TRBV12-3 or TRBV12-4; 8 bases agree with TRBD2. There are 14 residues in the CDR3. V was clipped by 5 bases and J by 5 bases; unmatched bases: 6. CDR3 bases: TGTGCCAGCAGTGTGAGCGGGAGTGAAGATACGCAGTATTTT. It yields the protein CASSVSGSEDTQYF.

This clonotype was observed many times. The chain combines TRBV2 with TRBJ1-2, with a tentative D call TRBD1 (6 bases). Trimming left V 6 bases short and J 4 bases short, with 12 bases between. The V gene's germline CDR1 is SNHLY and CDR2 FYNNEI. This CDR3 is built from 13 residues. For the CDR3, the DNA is TGTGCCAGCAGCCTACAGGGTATCTATGGCTACACCTTC. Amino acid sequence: CASSLQGIYGYTF.

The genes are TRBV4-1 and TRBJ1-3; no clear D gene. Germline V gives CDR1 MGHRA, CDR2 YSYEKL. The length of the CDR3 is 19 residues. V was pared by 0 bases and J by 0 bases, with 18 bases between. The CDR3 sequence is CASSQDYRAGVASGNTIYF. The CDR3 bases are TGCGCCAGCAGCCAAGATTATAGGGCAGGCGTCGCCTCTGGAAACACCATATATTTT.

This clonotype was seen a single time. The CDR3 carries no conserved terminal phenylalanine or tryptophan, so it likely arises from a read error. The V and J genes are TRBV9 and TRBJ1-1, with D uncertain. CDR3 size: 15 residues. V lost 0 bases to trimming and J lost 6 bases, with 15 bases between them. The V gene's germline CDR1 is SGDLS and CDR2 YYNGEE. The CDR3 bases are TGTGCCAGCAGCGTAGTTGCGGGGTCGGGCGCTGAAGCTTTCTCT. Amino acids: CASSVVAGSGAEAFS.

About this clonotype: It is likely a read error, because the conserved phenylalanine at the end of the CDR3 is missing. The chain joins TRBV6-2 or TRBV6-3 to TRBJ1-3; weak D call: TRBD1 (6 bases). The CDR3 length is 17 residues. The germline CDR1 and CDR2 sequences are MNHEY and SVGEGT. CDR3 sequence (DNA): TGTGCCAGCAATTACTTCCCCGGGGGCCGCTCTGGAAACACCATATATTCT. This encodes CASNYFPGGRSGNTIYS.

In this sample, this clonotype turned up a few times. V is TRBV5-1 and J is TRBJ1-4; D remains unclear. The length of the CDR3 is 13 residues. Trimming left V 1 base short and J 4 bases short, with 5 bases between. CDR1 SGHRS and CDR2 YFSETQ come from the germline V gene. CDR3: CASSLTRNEKLFF. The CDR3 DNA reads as TGCGCCAGCAGCTTGACCCGTAATGAAAAACTGTTTTTT. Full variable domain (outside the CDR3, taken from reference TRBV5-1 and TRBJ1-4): KAGVTQTPRYLIKTRGQQVTLSCSPISGHRSVSWYQQTPGQGLQFLFEYFSETQRNKGNFPGRFSGRQFSNSRSEMNVSTLELGDSALYLCASSLTRNEKLFFGSGTQLSVL.

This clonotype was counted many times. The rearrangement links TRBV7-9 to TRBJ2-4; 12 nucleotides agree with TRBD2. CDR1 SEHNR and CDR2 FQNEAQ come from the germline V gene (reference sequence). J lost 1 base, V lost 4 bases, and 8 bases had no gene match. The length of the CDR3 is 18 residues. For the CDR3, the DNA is TGTGCCAGCAGCTCGAAGGGACTAGCGGGTCCCGCCAAAAACATTCAGTACTTC. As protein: CASSSKGLAGPAKNIQYF.